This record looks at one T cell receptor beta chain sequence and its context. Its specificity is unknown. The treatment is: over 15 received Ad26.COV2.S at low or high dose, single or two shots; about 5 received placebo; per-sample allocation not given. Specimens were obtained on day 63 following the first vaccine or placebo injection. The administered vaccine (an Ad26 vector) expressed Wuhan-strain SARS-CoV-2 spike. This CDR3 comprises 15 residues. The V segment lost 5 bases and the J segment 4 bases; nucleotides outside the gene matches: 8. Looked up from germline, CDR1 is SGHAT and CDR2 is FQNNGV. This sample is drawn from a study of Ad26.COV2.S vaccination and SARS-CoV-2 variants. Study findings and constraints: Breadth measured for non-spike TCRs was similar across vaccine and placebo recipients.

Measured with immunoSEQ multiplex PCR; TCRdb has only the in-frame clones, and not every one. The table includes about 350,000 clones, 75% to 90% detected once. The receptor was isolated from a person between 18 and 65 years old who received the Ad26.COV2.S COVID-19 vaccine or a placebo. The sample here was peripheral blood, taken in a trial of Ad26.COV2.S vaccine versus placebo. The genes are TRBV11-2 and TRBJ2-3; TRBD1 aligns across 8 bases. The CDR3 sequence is CASSADRVGADTQYF. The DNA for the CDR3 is TGTGCCAGCAGCGCGGACAGGGTGGGGGCAGATACGCAGTATTTT.